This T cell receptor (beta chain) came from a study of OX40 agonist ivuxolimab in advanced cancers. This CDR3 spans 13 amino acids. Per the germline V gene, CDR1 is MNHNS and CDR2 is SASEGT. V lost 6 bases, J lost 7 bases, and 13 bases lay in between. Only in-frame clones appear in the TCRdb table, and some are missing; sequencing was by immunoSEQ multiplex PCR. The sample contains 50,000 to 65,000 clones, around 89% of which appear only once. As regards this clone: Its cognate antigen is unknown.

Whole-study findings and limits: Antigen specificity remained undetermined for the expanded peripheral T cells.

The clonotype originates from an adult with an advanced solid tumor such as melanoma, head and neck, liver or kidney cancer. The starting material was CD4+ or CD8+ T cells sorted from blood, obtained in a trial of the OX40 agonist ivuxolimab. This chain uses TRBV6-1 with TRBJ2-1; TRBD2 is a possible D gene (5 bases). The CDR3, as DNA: TGTGCCAGCAGAAAGAGGGATGGAAATGAGCAGTTCTTC. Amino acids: CASRKRDGNEQFF.